What follows describes a single T cell receptor (beta chain). Its antigen is unknown. Base qualities are not at hand, and no much larger clone is one base apart. This entry is derived from a study of pediatric ulcerative colitis (dated by TCRdb to between 2017 and 2020). Turning to the overall study: More than 5 ulcerative colitis patients had pancolitis and two had left-sided colitis, with histology consistent with ulcerative colitis in all. Fewer than 10 newly diagnosed, treatment-naive pediatric ulcerative colitis patients and a few non-IBD control children each provided paired blood and rectal samples. By Pediatric Ulcerative Colitis Activity Index, two patients had mild disease, several had moderate disease and three had acute severe colitis.

CDR1 is given as SEHNR and CDR2 as FQNEAQ, both from the germline V gene (reference sequence). The cysteine opens and the phenylalanine closes a CDR3 of 14 amino acids. The sequence is cut down to CDR3 DNA, 42 bases in frame from base 1. V is pruned by 4 bases and J by 2 bases, leaving 5 bases of the junction without a gene match. Before the diagnostic colonoscopy, none of the ulcerative colitis patients had been given any immunosuppressive medication. Blood was sampled at the same time as the colonoscopy. The Wizard kit (Promega) was used to extract genomic DNA from both blood and intestinal samples. Results the study describes overall, beyond this receptor: For technical reasons, substantially fewer templates were yielded by the blood samples of a couple of patients, and these blood samples were excluded from blood-rectal overlap analysis. Significantly higher autologous blood-rectal clonal overlap was found in ulcerative colitis patients than in controls, which suggested increased T cell trafficking to inflamed tissue. Two rectal CDR3 clonotypes turned up in every ulcerative colitis patient but in none of the controls. Because repertoires were derived from total lymphocyte DNA, patterns in rare subsets such as regulatory T cells may not have been reflected. The healthy control group was small, consisting of only four individuals. Rectal repertoire features separated controls, mild-moderate and acute severe colitis patients; acute severe colitis showed reduced rectal diversity due to clonal expansions.

Using the immunoSEQ TRB Survey service, rearranged CDR3 beta regions were amplified from genomic DNA with multiplex V and J primers. Survey-level sequencing depth of up to 500,000 reads per sample was used to keep depth equal across samples. The libraries were purified and pooled, then sequenced using Illumina technology. The source study handled its data this way. Productive clonality, sample overlap, pairwise scatters, CDR3 beta length, V/D/J gene usage and productiveness were all assessed with the immunoSEQ online tools. Calculated diversity was the number of unique rearrangements divided by total templates times 100; Shannon and Simpson indices were also computed. Z-score normalized data were analyzed by principal component analysis with the R prcomp function and the ggbiplot package. Blood-rectal clonal overlap within each subject was quantified with Morisita's index. The clones in this table, taken by TCRdb from immuneACCESS, are in-frame only. Not every clone is retained; where verified, under half of the shortfall comes from an unresolved V gene, and the cause of the rest is unknown. That table is the source of V, J and clone size, and D and trimming were worked out from the DNA. The sample yields 50,000 to 65,000 clones; approximately 87% were counted once. The top ten clonotypes cover under 3.5% of the sample.

The V and J genes are TRBV7-9 and TRBJ2-7; TRBD1 aligns with 7 central bases. The clonotype was recovered from a boy aged 5-17 years with severe ulcerative colitis. Sequencing was performed on blood. The CDR3 protein sequence reads: CASSSQGNPYEQYF. The DNA is TGTGCCAGCAGCTCACAGGGGAATCCCTACGAGCAGTACTTC. The variable domain in full, with residues beyond the CDR3 obtained from the reference TRBV7-9 and TRBJ2-7 genes, is DTGVSQNPRHKITKRGQNVTFRCDPISEHNRLYWYRQTLGQGPEFLTYFQNEAQLEKSRLLSDRFSAERPKGSFSTLEIQRTEQGDSAMYLCASSSQGNPYEQYFGPGTRLTVT.